The rows below give T cell receptor beta chains drawn from one sample of a study of blood T cell repertoires in COVID-19. The method was immunoSEQ multiplex PCR; TCRdb's version includes in-frame clones alone and lacks a portion of them. The repertoire includes 300,000 to 400,000 clones, more than 75% of them detected once, and less than 3.5% sits in the top ten. Sequenced material: peripheral blood. These receptors all come from a woman aged 18-29 years who had recovered from COVID-19. Both conserved end residues are part of each CDR3. A D gene is named only where the DNA matches it firmly. Expanded clones get a size class; other rows say once, few or many, or leave the size out.

>NA|TRBV15|TRBJ2-1|NA
CATSRLDNEQFF
TGTGCCACCAGCCGGCTAGACAATGAGCAGTTCTTC
>NA|TRBV24-1|TRBJ1-5|NA
CATTGLWSNQPQHF
TGTGCCACCACAGGGTTGTGGAGCAATCAGCCCCAGCATTTT
>NA|TRBV5-1|TRBJ2-3|NA
CASSLESAQYF
TGCGCCAGCAGCTTGGAAAGCGCGCAGTATTTT
>NA|TRBV27|TRBJ1-1|NA
CASSSWGDGNTEAFF
TGTGCCAGCAGTTCTTGGGGGGACGGGAACACTGAAGCTTTCTTT
>NA|TRBV30|TRBJ1-2|NA
CAWSVRGINYGYTF
TGTGCCTGGAGTGTACGGGGGATTAACTATGGCTACACCTTC
>few|TRBV6-2/TRBV6-3|TRBJ1-6|TRBD1
CASSRGQARSPLHF
TGTGCCAGCAGCCGAGGACAGGCCCGATCACCCCTCCACTTT
>NA|TRBV7-9|TRBJ2-1|TRBD1
CASSYRPGQEKQGQFF
TGTGCCAGCAGCTACCGCCCGGGACAGGAGAAACAAGGGCAGTTCTTC
>once|TRBV20-1|TRBJ2-2|TRBD2
CSASATSVTGELFF
TGCAGTGCTAGTGCGACTAGCGTCACCGGGGAGCTGTTTTTT
>NA|TRBV19|TRBJ1-5|NA
CASSIGRGGNQPQHF
TGTGCCAGTAGTATAGGAAGGGGTGGCAATCAGCCCCAGCATTTT
>NA|TRBV7-8|TRBJ2-5|TRBD1
CASSLVPQGAETQYF
TGTGCCAGCAGCTTAGTCCCCCAGGGGGCAGAGACCCAGTACTTC
>NA|TRBV12-2|TRBJ2-3|NA
CASRSRRGTDTQYF
TGTGCAAGTCGCTCCCGACGGGGCACAGATACGCAGTATTTT
>NA|TRBV7-2|TRBJ2-1|NA
CASSLGASAYNEQFF
TGTGCCAGCAGCTTAGGGGCTAGCGCTTACAATGAGCAGTTCTTC
>NA|TRBV7-2|TRBJ1-2|TRBD1
CASSQGDYGYTF
TGTGCCAGCAGCCAGGGGGACTATGGCTACACCTTC
>NA|TRBV7-9|TRBJ1-6|TRBD1
CASSLDTGVTTPLHF
TGTGCCAGCAGCCTAGATACAGGGGTAACGACACCCCTCCACTTT
>NA|TRBV2|TRBJ2-1|NA
CASSRTTFYNEQFF
TGTGCCAGCAGTAGAACTACCTTCTACAATGAGCAGTTCTTC
>NA|TRBV9|TRBJ2-3|TRBD2
CASSYRLAGEKRQYF
TGTGCCAGCAGCTACCGACTAGCGGGAGAGAAGAGGCAGTATTTT
>NA|TRBV10-3|TRBJ1-6|NA
CAISESFPQAQGALHF
TGTGCCATCAGTGAGTCGTTTCCCCAGGCCCAAGGGGCCCTCCACTTT
>NA|TRBV30|TRBJ1-2|NA
CAWYPLWRDGYTF
TGTGCCTGGTACCCACTTTGGAGGGACGGCTACACCTTC
>NA|TRBV6-5|TRBJ1-4|TRBD1
CASSPGTGFKKLFF
TGTGCCAGCAGTCCCGGGACAGGGTTCAAAAAACTGTTTTTT
>NA|TRBV2|TRBJ2-3|TRBD1
CASSEEGARTDTQYF
TGTGCCAGCAGTGAAGAGGGGGCCAGGACAGATACGCAGTATTTT
>NA|TRBV5-1|TRBJ2-5|TRBD2
CASSWRGKETQYF
TGCGCCAGCAGCTGGCGGGGGAAAGAGACCCAGTACTTC
>NA|TRBV19|TRBJ2-2|TRBD2
CASSIDRRLAGYTGELFF
TGTGCCAGTAGTATAGATAGGAGACTAGCGGGGTACACCGGGGAGCTGTTTTTT
>NA|TRBV18|TRBJ2-5|NA
CASSLGGAQETQYF
TGTGCCAGCAGCCTTGGAGGAGCTCAAGAGACCCAGTACTTC
>NA|TRBV30|TRBJ1-4|NA
CAWSSGTKNEKLFF
TGTGCCTGGAGTTCGGGGACTAAGAATGAAAAACTGTTTTTT
>few|TRBV11-3|TRBJ1-2|NA
CASSPTGNYGYTF
TGTGCCAGCAGCCCTACAGGGAACTATGGCTACACCTTC
>NA|TRBV12-3/TRBV12-4|TRBJ2-2|NA
CASTNYTGELFF
TGTGCCAGCACCAACTACACCGGGGAGCTGTTTTTT
>NA|TRBV6-5|TRBJ1-1|NA
CASSLGTMGTEAFF
TGTGCCAGCAGTCTTGGGACAATGGGGACTGAAGCTTTCTTT
>NA|TRBV30|TRBJ2-5|NA
CAWSRGETQYF
TGTGCCTGGAGTAGGGGAGAGACCCAGTACTTC
>NA|TRBV4-3|TRBJ2-1|NA
CASSQDTSTHNEQFF
TGCGCCAGCAGCCAAGACACTAGCACCCACAATGAGCAGTTCTTC
>NA|TRBV28|TRBJ2-1|TRBD2
CASRYLAAGEQFF
TGTGCCAGCCGTTATCTAGCGGCCGGGGAGCAGTTCTTC
>NA|TRBV6-2/TRBV6-3|TRBJ1-2|TRBD1
CASSYSLGTDYGYTF
TGTGCCAGCAGTTACTCGCTGGGGACAGACTATGGCTACACCTTC
>NA|TRBV10-3|TRBJ2-4|NA
CAISEGQLAKNIQYF
TGTGCCATCAGTGAAGGACAACTAGCCAAAAACATTCAGTACTTC
>NA|TRBV7-9|TRBJ2-2|NA
CARGTGSTGELFF
TGTGCCAGGGGAACAGGGAGCACCGGGGAGCTGTTTTTT
>once|TRBV4-2|TRBJ1-3|NA
CASSQEASEGNTIYF
TGTGCCAGCAGCCAAGAGGCCTCAGAAGGAAACACCATATATTTT
>NA|TRBV6-5|TRBJ1-1|NA
CASSPWNGENTEAFF
TGTGCCAGCAGTCCCTGGAACGGGGAGAACACTGAAGCTTTCTTT
>NA|TRBV4-1|TRBJ2-1|NA
CASSQRVFSYNEQFF
TGCGCCAGCAGCCAAAGAGTTTTCTCCTACAATGAGCAGTTCTTC
>NA|TRBV5-5|TRBJ2-2|NA
CASSLALEKTGELFF
TGTGCCAGCAGCTTGGCCCTAGAAAAAACCGGGGAGCTGTTTTTT
>NA|TRBV18|TRBJ1-1|TRBD1
CASSQGQGANTEAFF
TGTGCCAGCTCCCAGGGACAGGGGGCGAACACTGAAGCTTTCTTT
>NA|TRBV5-3|TRBJ1-2|TRBD1
CARDLKPWGQGATGGGYTF
TGTGCCAGAGACTTAAAACCGTGGGGACAGGGGGCCACCGGAGGTGGCTACACCTTC
>NA|TRBV7-2|TRBJ2-1|TRBD2
CASSPFGTSLNNEQFF
TGTGCCAGCAGCCCATTCGGGACTAGTTTAAACAATGAGCAGTTCTTC
>NA|TRBV19|TRBJ1-5|NA
CASSQGKGQPQHF
TGTGCCAGTAGTCAGGGTAAGGGGCAGCCCCAGCATTTT
>few|TRBV7-9|TRBJ1-4|TRBD1
CASTKQGANEKLFF
TGTGCCAGCACCAAACAGGGGGCGAATGAAAAACTGTTTTTT
>NA|TRBV5-3|TRBJ2-2|NA
CARSCVGELFF
TGTGCCAGAAGCTGCGTCGGGGAGCTGTTTTTT
>NA|TRBV4-3|TRBJ1-6|TRBD1
CASSQDNPRDRNNSPLHF
TGCGCCAGCAGCCAAGATAACCCTCGGGACAGGAATAATTCACCCCTCCACTTT
>NA|TRBV6-2/TRBV6-3|TRBJ1-3|NA
CASSYSTWVRVSGNTIYF
TGTGCCAGCAGTTACTCGACATGGGTCCGTGTCTCTGGAAACACCATATATTTT
>NA|TRBV7-2|TRBJ1-4|NA
CASSLKPGTNEKLFF
TGTGCCAGCAGCTTGAAACCGGGAACTAATGAAAAACTGTTTTTT
>NA|TRBV30|TRBJ2-1|NA
CAWSPRTGKQFF
TGTGCCTGGAGTCCCCGGACTGGGAAGCAGTTCTTC
>NA|TRBV6-2/TRBV6-3|TRBJ2-3|TRBD2
CASSSSGSGDTQYF
TGTGCCAGCAGTTCTAGCGGGAGTGGGGATACGCAGTATTTT
>NA|TRBV7-9|TRBJ1-1|TRBD1
CASSVGQGAHTEAFF
TGTGCCAGCAGCGTGGGACAGGGGGCGCACACTGAAGCTTTCTTT
>NA|TRBV27|TRBJ1-6|NA
CASSYARANNSPLHF
TGTGCCAGCAGTTATGCCAGGGCCAATAATTCACCCCTCCACTTT
>few|TRBV27|TRBJ1-2|NA
CASSLAPRNYGYTF
TGTGCCAGCAGTTTAGCCCCTAGAAACTATGGCTACACCTTC
>NA|TRBV5-5|TRBJ1-1|TRBD1
CASSFTGVVENTEAFF
TGTGCCAGCAGCTTTACAGGGGTTGTGGAGAACACTGAAGCTTTCTTT
>NA|TRBV9|TRBJ2-3|TRBD2
CASSVEAGGPGTDTQYF
TGTGCCAGCAGCGTAGAAGCGGGAGGGCCGGGCACAGATACGCAGTATTTT